This TCR beta chain originates from a study of cytomegalovirus exposure and HLA in healthy donors. Study-level results: The Asian-associated ancestry cluster reportedly had fewer N-insertions than the 666-donor mean in a later analysis. Some V segments, TRBV6-2 and TRBV6-3 among them, were indistinguishable and were therefore excluded.

Germline V gene sequence: CDR1 SGHDT, CDR2 YYEEEE. This CDR3 spans 14 amino acids. Trimming removed 4 bases from V and 6 bases from J; junction bases left unmatched: 7. Both 60 Vbeta primers and 13 Jbeta primers went into the PCR. Method: immunoSEQ multiplex PCR; TCRdb's copy keeps in-frame clones and lacks some. The table shows 170,000 or so clones, with about 82% occurring only once. Donors in the study were healthy people who gave bone marrow. In its sample, this clone was seen a few times. Antigen: not known. Source material: PBMCs. The chain is built from TRBV5-6 and TRBJ2-3; 8 nucleotides agree with TRBD1. The TCR comes from a woman aged 50 to 60 in good health and CMV-seropositive. The CDR3 region has the DNA TGTGCCAGCAGCACTGGACAGGGAAGCGATACGCAGTATTTT. Its protein is CASSTGQGSDTQYF. The full variable domain, with the rest looked up from reference TRBV5-6 and TRBJ2-3, is DAGVTQSPTHLIKTRGQQVTLRCSPKSGHDTVSWYQQALGQGPQFIFQYYEEEERQRGNFPDRFSGHQFPNYSSELNVNALLLGDSALYLCASSTGQGSDTQYFGPGTRLTVL.